The present entry profiles one T cell receptor (beta chain) with its context. Antigen unknown. Time point defined: week 11, during vaccination. Vaccination used 300 ug of mutant IDH1 20-mer peptide per dose, with topical imiquimod. The repertoire was sequenced with immunoSEQ multiplex PCR; TCRdb's copy has only in-frame clones and lacks some. The sample contains 110,000 or so clones, under 90% of which appear only once. With 8 bases removed from V and 11 bases from J, the gap between germline ends came to 21 bases. Germline CDR1 reads WSHSY; CDR2 reads SAAADI. The CDR3 extends over 13 amino acids. The sample comes from a study of a mutant IDH1 vaccine in newly diagnosed glioma. Study in general: Vaccines were first given 4-6 weeks after radiotherapy alone, or with temozolomide cycles. Regarding the study as a whole: Among top peripheral T cell clonotypes, changes seemed unrelated to pseudoprogression. Vaccine-induced immune responses were detected in about 93% of patients.

The V call is TRBV10-2, the J call TRBJ2-5; D may be TRBD1 (6 bases). The sequence came from a woman in her fifties or sixties with glioma. This specimen was PBMCs, taken from a glioma patient whose treatment included an IDH1 peptide vaccine. CDR3 loop: CASLPGSEGEQYF. DNA of the CDR3: TGCGCCAGCCTTCCCGGGTCCGAGGGGGAGCAGTACTTC.